A selection of T cell receptor beta chains follows, all from one sample in a study of T-cell reconstitution after alpha-beta-depleted transplantation in children. TCRdb analysed the PCR reads with MiXCR anew, one entry per CDR3 protein. The sample gives 440,000 or so distinct CDR3 sequences, roughly two fifths of which show up once; roughly 27% is in the top ten. This specimen was PBMCs, taken before TCRalphabeta/CD19-depleted stem cell transplant. The receptors were gathered from a girl aged 2 to 9 with aplastic anemia, due to receive a stem cell transplant. Each CDR3 is given with its conserved first and last residue. A D gene is named only where the DNA matches it firmly. The size of a clone is reported for some rows only, either as once, few or many, or as a class for expanded clones.

DNA	CDR3	D	V	J	size
TGTGCCAGCAAGTCCTACAATGAGCAGTTCTTC	CASKSYNEQFF	-	TRBV12-3/TRBV12-4	TRBJ2-1	many
TGTGCCACCAGCCTAGGGGAGACCCAGTACTTC	CATSLGETQYF	-	TRBV15	TRBJ2-5	many
TGTGCCAGCAGCCAAGAGGGGCATGAGCAGTTCTTC	CASSQEGHEQFF	-	TRBV14	TRBJ2-1	few
TGCGCCAGCAGCCAAGGGGACTCATGGCGGATAGACACGCAGTATTTT	CASSQGDSWRIDTQYF	-	TRBV4-3	TRBJ2-3	-
TGCGCCAGCAGTGAACCGGGAGTGGGCGCATACGAGCAGTACTTC	CASSEPGVGAYEQYF	-	TRBV10-2	TRBJ2-7	few
TGTGCCTGTTTAGCCAGTGAGCAGTTCTTC	CACLASEQFF	-	TRBV30	TRBJ2-1	-
TGTGCCAGCAGCCTAGGGACTAGCGGGAGAAGGACAGATACGCAGTATTTT	CASSLGTSGRRTDTQYF	TRBD2	TRBV7-9	TRBJ2-3	many
TGTGCCAGCAGCTCTCGAGCCGGGGGAGGTTACAATGAGCAGTTCTTC	CASSSRAGGGYNEQFF	-	TRBV7-3	TRBJ2-1	many
TGTGCCAGCAGCCCGGAACTAGCGGGAGAGGAAGATACGCAGTATTTT	CASSPELAGEEDTQYF	TRBD2	TRBV7-9	TRBJ2-3	-
TGTGCCAGTAGCATGGGGGTGTCGACCGAAGCCTACGAGCAGCACTTC	CASSMGVSTEAYEQHF	-	TRBV19	TRBJ2-7	few
TGTGCCAGCAGTTTATGGGCCAGGGAGGAGTACACTGAAGCTTTCTTT	CASSLWAREEYTEAFF	-	TRBV28	TRBJ1-1	-
TGTGCCAGCAGCCAGAACTACCAAGAGACCCAGTACTTC	CASSQNYQETQYF	-	TRBV14	TRBJ2-5	-
TGTGCCAGCAGTTTATCCGTGGGGTTAGACCAGCCCCAGCATTTT	CASSLSVGLDQPQHF	-	TRBV27	TRBJ1-5	-
TGCAGTGCTAGAGATCCCCCTTCCGAGCTCTACGAGCAGTACTTC	CSARDPPSELYEQYF	-	TRBV20-1	TRBJ2-7	many
TGTGCCAGCAGCTTGGAGCCCGGGACGGGCTACGAGCAGTACTTC	CASSLEPGTGYEQYF	-	TRBV5-5	TRBJ2-7	few
TGTGCCAGCAGTGAAGCGAGGGGGCCTGGCGGCTACACCTTC	CASSEARGPGGYTF	TRBD1	TRBV6-1	TRBJ1-2	few
TGTGCCCTTACCGCAGGGAAGGGTGAGCAGTTCTTC	CALTAGKGEQFF	-	TRBV2	TRBJ2-1	many
TGTGCCAGCAGGGGGACCGCTTACACTGAAGCTTTCTTT	CASRGTAYTEAFF	-	TRBV12-3/TRBV12-4	TRBJ1-1	-
TGTGCCAGCAGCTTATTGGCGGGGGCCTTGTGCACAGATACGCAGTATTTT	CASSLLAGALCTDTQYF	-	TRBV7-2	TRBJ2-3	-
TGTGCCAGCATGGTAGCGAATACGCAGTATTTT	CASMVANTQYF	-	TRBV6-2/TRBV6-3	TRBJ2-3	once
TGTGCCAGCAACCCAGGACAGGCTCTCGGTTTATCACCCTACACCTTC	CASNPGQALGLSPYTF	TRBD1	TRBV27	TRBJ1-2	many
TGCGCCAGCAGCCAAGTTGGGGGACAGCCCCGCTACGAGCAGTACTTC	CASSQVGGQPRYEQYF	TRBD1	TRBV4-1	TRBJ2-7	-
TGTGCCAGCAGCCCCAGGACAGGGGGTGTTCCTATTCAGTACTTC	CASSPRTGGVPIQYF	TRBD1	TRBV5-6	TRBJ2-4	many
TGTGCCAGCAGTGACGAACGGGGACCGCCAGATACGCAGTATTTT	CASSDERGPPDTQYF	-	TRBV6-4	TRBJ2-3	-
TGTGCCAGCAGTTACTCAGCGGGAGGGCCTGAGTACACCGGGGAGCTGTTTTTT	CASSYSAGGPEYTGELFF	TRBD2	TRBV6-5	TRBJ2-2	-
TGTGCCAGCAGTCACAAACGCGTGGGAGAGACCCAGTACTTC	CASSHKRVGETQYF	-	TRBV6-5	TRBJ2-5	many
TGCAGTGCTAGTTGGGCGGCTGAAGCTTTCTTT	CSASWAAEAFF	-	TRBV20-1	TRBJ1-1	-
TGCGCCAGCAACTGGGAAGGAAAGGGCGGGACCCAAGAGACCCAGTACTTC	CASNWEGKGGTQETQYF	-	TRBV5-1	TRBJ2-5	-
TGCAGCGTTCTAGACAAGCAAGAGACCCAGTACTTC	CSVLDKQETQYF	-	TRBV29-1	TRBJ2-5	-
TGCGCCAGCAGCTCTTTGGGTCGTGGACTAGCGGGAGCCGAGCAGTACTTC	CASSSLGRGLAGAEQYF	TRBD2	TRBV5-1	TRBJ2-7	many
TGCAGCGCCTTGGACAGGAGGTCTACAGATACGCAGTATTTT	CSALDRRSTDTQYF	TRBD1	TRBV29-1	TRBJ2-3	-
TGCGCCAGCAGAATTGAGCGGACAGGGTCGCGTGGCTACACCTTC	CASRIERTGSRGYTF	TRBD1	TRBV5-1	TRBJ1-2	-